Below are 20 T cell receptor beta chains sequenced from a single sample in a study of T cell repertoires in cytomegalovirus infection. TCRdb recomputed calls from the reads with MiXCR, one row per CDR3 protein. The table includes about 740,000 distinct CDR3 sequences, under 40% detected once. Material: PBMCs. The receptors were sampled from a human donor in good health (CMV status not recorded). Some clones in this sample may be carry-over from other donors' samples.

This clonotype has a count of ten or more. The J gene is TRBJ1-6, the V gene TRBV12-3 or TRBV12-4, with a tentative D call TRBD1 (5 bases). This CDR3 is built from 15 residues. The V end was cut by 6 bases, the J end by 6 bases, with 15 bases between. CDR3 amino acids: CASSPRGTGNSPLHF. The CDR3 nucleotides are TGTGCCAGCAGCCCTCGGGGGACGGGTAATTCACCCCTCCACTTT.

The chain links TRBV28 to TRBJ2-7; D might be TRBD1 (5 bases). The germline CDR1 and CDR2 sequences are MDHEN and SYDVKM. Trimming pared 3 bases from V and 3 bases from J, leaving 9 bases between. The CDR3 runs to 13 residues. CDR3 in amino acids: CASSLQGIYEQYF. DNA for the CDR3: TGTGCCAGCAGTTTGCAGGGCATCTACGAGCAGTACTTC.

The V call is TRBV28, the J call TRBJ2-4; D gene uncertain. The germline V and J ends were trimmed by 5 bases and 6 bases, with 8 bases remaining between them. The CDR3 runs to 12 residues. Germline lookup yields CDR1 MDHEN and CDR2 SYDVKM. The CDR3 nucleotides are TGTGCCAGCAGTCCCAGGACAAACATTCAGTACTTC. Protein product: CASSPRTNIQYF.

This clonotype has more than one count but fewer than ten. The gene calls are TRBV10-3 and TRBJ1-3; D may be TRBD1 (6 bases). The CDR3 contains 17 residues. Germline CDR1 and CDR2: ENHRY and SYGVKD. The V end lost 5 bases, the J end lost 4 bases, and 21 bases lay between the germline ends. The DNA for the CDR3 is TGTGCCATCAGTCAACACAGGGTTTCTTATCCGGGAAACACCATATATTTT. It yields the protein CAISQHRVSYPGNTIYF.

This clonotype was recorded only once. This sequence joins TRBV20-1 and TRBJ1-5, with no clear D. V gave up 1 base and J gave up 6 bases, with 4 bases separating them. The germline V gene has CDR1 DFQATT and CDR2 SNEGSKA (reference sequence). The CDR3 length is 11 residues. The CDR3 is CSARGSQPQHF. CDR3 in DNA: TGCAGTGCTAGAGGAAGTCAGCCCCAGCATTTT.

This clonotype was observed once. CDR3 protein: CASSYRTAGANVLTF. As DNA, the CDR3 is TGCGCCAGCAGCTACCGGACAGCTGGGGCCAACGTCCTGACTTTC. The genes are TRBV5-1 and TRBJ2-6; possibly TRBD1 for D (6 bases). The CDR3 totals 15 residues. Trimming removed 3 bases at V and 2 bases at J, with 9 bases between. Looked up from germline, CDR1 is SGHRS and CDR2 is YFSETQ.

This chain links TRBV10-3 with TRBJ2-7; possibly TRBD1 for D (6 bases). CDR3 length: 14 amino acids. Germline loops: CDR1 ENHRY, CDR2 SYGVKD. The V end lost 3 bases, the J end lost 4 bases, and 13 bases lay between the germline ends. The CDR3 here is CAISDKTGSYEQYF. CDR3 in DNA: TGTGCCATCAGTGATAAAACAGGGTCATACGAGCAGTACTTC.

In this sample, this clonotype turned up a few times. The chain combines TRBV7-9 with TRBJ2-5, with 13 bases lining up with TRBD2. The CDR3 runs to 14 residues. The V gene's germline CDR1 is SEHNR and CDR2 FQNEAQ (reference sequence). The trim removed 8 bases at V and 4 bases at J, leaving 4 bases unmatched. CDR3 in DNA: TGTGCCAGCGGGACTAGCGGGGTCCCAGAGACCCAGTACTTC. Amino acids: CASGTSGVPETQYF.

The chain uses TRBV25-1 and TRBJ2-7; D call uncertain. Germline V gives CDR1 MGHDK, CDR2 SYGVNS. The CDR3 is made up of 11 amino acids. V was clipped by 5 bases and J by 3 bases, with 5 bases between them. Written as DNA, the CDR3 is TGTGCCAGCAGTAAACTCTACGAGCAGTACTTC. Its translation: CASSKLYEQYF.

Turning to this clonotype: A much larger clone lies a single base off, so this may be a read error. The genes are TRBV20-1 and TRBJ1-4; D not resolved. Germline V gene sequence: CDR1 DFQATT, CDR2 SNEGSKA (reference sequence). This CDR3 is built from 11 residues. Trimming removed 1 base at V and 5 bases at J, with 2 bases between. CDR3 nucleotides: TGCAGTGCTAGAGTAAATGAAAAACTGTTTTTT. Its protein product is CSARVNEKLFF.

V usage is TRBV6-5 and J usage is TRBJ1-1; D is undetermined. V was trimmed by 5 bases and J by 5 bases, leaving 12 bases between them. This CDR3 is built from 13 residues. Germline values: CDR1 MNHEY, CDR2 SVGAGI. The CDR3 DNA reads TGTGCCAGCAGTAATCCGACTTGGACTGAAGCTTTCTTT. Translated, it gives CASSNPTWTEAFF.

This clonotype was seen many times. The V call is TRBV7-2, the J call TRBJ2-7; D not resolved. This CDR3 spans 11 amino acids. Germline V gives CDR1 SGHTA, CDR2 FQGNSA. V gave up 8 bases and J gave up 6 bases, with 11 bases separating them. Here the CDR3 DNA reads TGTGCCAGCTCCCATCTACGCGAGCAGTACTTC. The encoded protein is CASSHLREQYF.

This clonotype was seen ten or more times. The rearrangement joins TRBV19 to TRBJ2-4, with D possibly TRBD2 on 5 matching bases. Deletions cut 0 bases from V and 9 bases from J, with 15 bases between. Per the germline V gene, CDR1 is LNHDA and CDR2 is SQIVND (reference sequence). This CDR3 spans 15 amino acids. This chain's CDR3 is CASSIEASYGSIQYF. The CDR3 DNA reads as TGTGCCAGTAGTATAGAGGCCTCTTATGGGAGCATTCAGTACTTC.

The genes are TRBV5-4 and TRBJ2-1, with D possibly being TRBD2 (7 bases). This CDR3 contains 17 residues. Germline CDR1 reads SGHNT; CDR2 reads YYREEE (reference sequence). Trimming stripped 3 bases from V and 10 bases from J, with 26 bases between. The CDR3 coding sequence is TGTGCCAGCAGCTCGGATCTAAGAAGCGGGACACTCCCGGAGCAGTTCTTC. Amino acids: CASSSDLRSGTLPEQFF.

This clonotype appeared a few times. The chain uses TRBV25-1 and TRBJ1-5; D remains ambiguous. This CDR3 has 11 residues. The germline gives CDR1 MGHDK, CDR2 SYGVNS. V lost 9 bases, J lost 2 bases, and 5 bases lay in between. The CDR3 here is CARSGNQPQHF. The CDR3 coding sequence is TGTGCCAGGTCCGGCAATCAGCCCCAGCATTTT.

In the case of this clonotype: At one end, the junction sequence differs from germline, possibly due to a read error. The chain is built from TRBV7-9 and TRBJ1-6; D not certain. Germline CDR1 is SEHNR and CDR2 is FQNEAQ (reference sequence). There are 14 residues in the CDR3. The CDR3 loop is CASSFIKANSPLQF. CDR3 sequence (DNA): TGTGCCAGCAGCTTCATTAAGGCGAATTCACCCCTCCAATTT.

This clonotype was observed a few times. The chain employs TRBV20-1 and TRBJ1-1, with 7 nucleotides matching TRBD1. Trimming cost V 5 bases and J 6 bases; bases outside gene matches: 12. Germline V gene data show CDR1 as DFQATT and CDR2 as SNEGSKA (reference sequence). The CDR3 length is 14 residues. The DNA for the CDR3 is TGCAGTGCTCCAAAACTCATCGACAGGGCTGAAGCTTTCTTT. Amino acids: CSAPKLIDRAEAFF.

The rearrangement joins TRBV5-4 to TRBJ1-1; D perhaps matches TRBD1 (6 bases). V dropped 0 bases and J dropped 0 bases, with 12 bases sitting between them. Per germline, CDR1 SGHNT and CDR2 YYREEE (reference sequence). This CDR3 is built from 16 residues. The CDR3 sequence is CASSLDRVVLNTEAFF. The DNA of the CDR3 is TGTGCCAGCAGCTTGGACAGGGTGGTTCTGAACACTGAAGCTTTCTTT.

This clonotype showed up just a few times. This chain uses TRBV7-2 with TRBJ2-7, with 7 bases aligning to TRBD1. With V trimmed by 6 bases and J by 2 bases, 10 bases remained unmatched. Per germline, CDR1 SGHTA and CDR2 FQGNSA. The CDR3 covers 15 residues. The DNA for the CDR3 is TGTGCCAGCAGATATATAGGGGACAGTCCCTACGAGCAGTACTTC. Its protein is CASRYIGDSPYEQYF.

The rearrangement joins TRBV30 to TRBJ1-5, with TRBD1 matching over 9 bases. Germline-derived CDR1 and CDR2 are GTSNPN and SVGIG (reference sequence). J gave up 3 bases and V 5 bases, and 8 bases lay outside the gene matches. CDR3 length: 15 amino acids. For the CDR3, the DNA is TGTGCCTGGGACAGGGGGTTTGAGTCCAATCAGCCCCAGCATTTT. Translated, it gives CAWDRGFESNQPQHF.